This TCR beta chain emerged from a study of blood T cell repertoires in COVID-19. The overall study: The United States, Italy and Spain provided the acute and convalescent COVID-19 samples. Nucleic acid was either cDNA or gDNA, and it came from T cells, B-cell-depleted T cells, or PBMCs.

This CDR3 comprises 13 residues. CDR1 and CDR2 from the germline V gene are MNHEY and SVGAGI. The V and J ends lost 6 bases and 7 bases respectively, with 16 bases between them. As processed by the authors: Reference gene primer amplification in the assay estimated nucleated cell counts. Clones were sequenced by immunoSEQ multiplex PCR, and TCRdb holds only the in-frame ones, with some missing. V and J calls and clone size come straight from that table; D and trimming were deduced from the DNA. Of about 91,000 clones in the sample, around 90% were seen once. The receptor's source is a woman aged 80 or over with active COVID-19. The J gene is TRBJ2-7, the V gene TRBV6-5; D perhaps matches TRBD2 (5 bases). Sequencing was done on a sample of peripheral blood. As DNA, the CDR3 is TGTGCCAGCAGGCCCTCCGGGGTGAAGGAGCAGTACTTC. This codes for CASRPSGVKEQYF.